This passage covers 14 T cell receptor beta chains from one sample sequenced in a study of blood T cell repertoires in COVID-19. TCRdb's copy holds only in-frame clones and misses some; the assay was immunoSEQ multiplex PCR. This sample has approximately 170,000 clones, with about 91% found just once. The sample comprised PBMCs or T cells enriched from blood (not recorded which). The receptor set was obtained from a woman between 18 and 29 years old who had recovered from COVID-19.

This clone has a single count. V is TRBV3-1 (or the pseudogene TRBV3-2) and J is TRBJ2-7, with 8 positions matching TRBD1. With 2 bases clipped from V and 5 bases from J, the junction kept 8 bases outside the gene matches. The CDR3 is 15 amino acids. The germline V gene has CDR1 LGHDT and CDR2 YNNKEL (reference sequence). CDR3 DNA sequence: TGTGCCAGCAGCCAAAATCCCGGACAGGGCCACGAGCAGTACTTC. It yields the protein CASSQNPGQGHEQYF.

The chain uses TRBV7-2 and TRBJ2-7, with TRBD2 identical over 7 bases. Looked up from germline, CDR1 is SGHTA and CDR2 is FQGNSA. Trimming removed 4 bases from V and 4 bases from J; junction bases left unmatched: 4. The CDR3 covers 13 residues. The CDR3 sequence: CASSWRETYEQYF. DNA of the CDR3: TGTGCCAGCAGCTGGCGGGAGACGTACGAGCAGTACTTC. Combining the CDR3 with reference TRBV7-2 and TRBJ2-7 gives the whole variable domain GAGVSQSPSNKVTEKGKDVELRCDPISGHTALYWYRQSLGQGLEFLIYFQGNSAPDKSGLPSDRFSAERTGGSVSTLTIQRTQQEDSAVYLCASSWRETYEQYFGPGTRLTVT.

This clone is a singleton in its sample. This rearrangement joins TRBV7-8 to TRBJ2-1; 9 bases map to TRBD2. The V gene's germline CDR1 is SGHVS and CDR2 FQNEAQ. With 1 base clipped from V and 5 bases from J, the junction kept 3 bases outside the gene matches. There are 15 residues in the CDR3. In nucleotides, the CDR3 is TGTGCCAGCAGCTTAGATGGACTAGCGAACAATGAGCAGTTCTTC. Translating gives CASSLDGLANNEQFF.

In regard to this clone: In the same sample, other DNA sequences code for this CDR3. The chain is built from TRBV27 and TRBJ1-6; TRBD1 matches at 7 bases. The CDR3 contains 15 residues. V lost 5 bases, J lost 7 bases, and 8 bases stayed unmatched. The germline CDR1 and CDR2 sequences are MNHEY and SMNVEV (reference sequence). The CDR3 DNA reads as TGTGCCAGCAGTCCCCGGGACAGAGGAAATTCACCCCTCCACTTT. This gives the protein CASSPRDRGNSPLHF.

This chain uses TRBV27 with TRBJ1-2; tentative D call: TRBD1 (6 bases). Germline V lookup: CDR1 MNHEY, CDR2 SMNVEV (reference sequence). Trimming shortened V by 4 bases and J by 8 bases, and 20 bases separated the two germline ends. This CDR3 is 15 amino acids long. This chain's CDR3 is CASSSGVTTIWGYTF. CDR3 sequence (DNA): TGTGCCAGCAGTTCAGGGGTGACGACTATTTGGGGCTACACCTTC.

This clone came up once. The rearrangement links TRBV2 to TRBJ2-3; unclear D gene. Looked up from germline, CDR1 is SNHLY and CDR2 is FYNNEI. This CDR3 is 11 amino acids long. V lost 7 bases, J lost 6 bases, and 8 bases lay in between. CDR3 sequence: CASTEYDTQYF. The CDR3 DNA reads TGTGCCAGCACGGAGTACGATACGCAGTATTTT.

The V call is TRBV10-1, the J call TRBJ1-5; D is undetermined. Trimming removed 4 bases from V and 5 bases from J, with 9 bases in between. Germline CDR1 and CDR2: WNHNN and SYGVQD (reference sequence). The CDR3 extends over 13 amino acids. CDR3 sequence: CASSVGRDQPQHF. The DNA for the CDR3 is TGCGCCAGCAGTGTCGGCCGGGATCAGCCCCAGCATTTT.

V and J are TRBV10-3 and TRBJ1-4; no firm D call. V was pared by 10 bases and J by 0 bases, with 9 bases between. Germline CDR1 and CDR2: ENHRY and SYGVKD. CDR3 length equals 13 residues. The CDR3, as DNA: TGTGCCACCCGGAGTCCAACTAATGAAAAACTGTTTTTT. Protein: CATRSPTNEKLFF.

V is TRBV28 and J is TRBJ1-6; possible D gene TRBD1, 5 bases. The ends were cut back, 5 bases at V and 13 bases at J, with 12 bases in the middle. Germline CDR1 reads MDHEN; CDR2 reads SYDVKM. The CDR3 has 12 amino acids. CDR3 sequence: CASSPPRGPLHF. The CDR3 DNA is TGTGCCAGCAGTCCACCTCGGGGGCCCCTCCACTTT.

V usage is TRBV30 and J usage is TRBJ2-1, with 8 bases fitting TRBD2. This CDR3 spans 15 amino acids. V dropped 2 bases and J dropped 6; count of bases not matched to a gene: 9. CDR1 is GTSNPN and CDR2 is SVGIG in the germline V gene (reference sequence). DNA for the CDR3: TGTGCCTGGAGTTTTTGGGTAGCGGGGACCAATGAGCAGTTCTTC. This gives the protein CAWSFWVAGTNEQFF.

The chain employs TRBV10-1 and TRBJ1-2, with D perhaps TRBD1 (6 bases). Germline CDR1 is WNHNN and CDR2 is SYGVQD (reference sequence). CDR3 length: 13 amino acids. Trimming shortened V by 5 bases and J by 4 bases, and 11 bases separated the two germline ends. CDR3 bases: TGCGCCAGCAGTCCCGACAGGACCTATGGCTACACCTTC. It encodes CASSPDRTYGYTF.

The chain is built from TRBV30 and TRBJ1-2; no firm D call. The germline CDR1 and CDR2 sequences are GTSNPN and SVGIG (reference sequence). The CDR3 contains 13 residues. V shed 0 bases and J shed 1 base, with 6 bases lying between them. CDR3 sequence reads: CAWSVLSNYGYTF. The CDR3 DNA reads as TGTGCCTGGAGTGTACTTAGTAACTATGGCTACACCTTC.

The J gene is TRBJ2-2, the V gene TRBV11-2; the match to TRBD2 covers 7 bases. Germline loops: CDR1 SGHAT, CDR2 FQNNGV. V lost 1 base to trimming and J lost 1 base; unmatched junction nucleotides: 0. The CDR3 spans 15 residues. The CDR3 nucleotides are TGTGCCAGCAGCTTAGGGGAGGGGAACACCGGGGAGCTGTTTTTT. Its translation is CASSLGEGNTGELFF. Looking up the rest from reference TRBV11-2 and TRBJ2-2 gives the full variable domain: EAGVAQSPRYKIIEKRQSVAFWCNPISGHATLYWYQQILGQGPKLLIQFQNNGVVDDSQLPKDRFSAERLKGVDSTLKIQPAKLEDSAVYLCASSLGEGNTGELFFGEGSRLTVL.

The chain employs TRBV3-1 (or the pseudogene TRBV3-2) and TRBJ1-5; TRBD1 matches at 7 bases. CDR3 size: 14 residues. The germline gives CDR1 LGHDT, CDR2 YNNKEL (reference sequence). Trimming took 2 bases from V and 6 from J; bases not matched to a gene: 4. CDR3 nucleotides: TGTGCCAGCAGCCAACAGGGGGGAATTCAGCCCCAGCATTTT. Translation: CASSQQGGIQPQHF.